A selection of T cell receptor beta chains follows, all from one sample in a study of beta chain features in type 1 diabetes. Data came from immunoSEQ multiplex PCR; TCRdb stores just in-frame clones and leaves some out. The repertoire consists of about 150,000 clones, with less than 9.5% occurring once and the leading ten covering nearly 0.65%. Material for sequencing was central memory CD4+ T cells from blood. The receptors here all came from a man aged 18 to 30 in good health. Both conserved end residues are part of each CDR3. Fields, in order: V gene, clone size, J gene, D gene, CDR3 DNA, CDR3 protein. D genes are given only for firm matches. A row's size may be missing; if present it is once, few, many or a size class.

TRBV19,few,TRBJ2-1,TRBD1,TGTGCCAGTAGCCGTCCCGGGACAGGGAGCGATGAGCAGTTCTTC,CASSRPGTGSDEQFF
TRBV6-5,few,TRBJ1-1,.,TGTGCCAGCAGTTACTCTAGTCCTACTCGGGGCACTGAAGCTTTCTTT,CASSYSSPTRGTEAFF
TRBV18,.,TRBJ2-7,TRBD2,TGTGCCAGCTCACCCGGGACTAGAACTCCCGAGCAGTACTTC,CASSPGTRTPEQYF
TRBV7-2,.,TRBJ2-7,TRBD2,TGTGCCAGCAGCTCCCCGGGGGGACCGAGATCCTACGAGCAGTACTTC,CASSSPGGPRSYEQYF
TRBV27,few,TRBJ2-3,TRBD2,TGTGCCACCGCGGGGGGCCAACCCTGGGATACGCAGTATTTT,CATAGGQPWDTQYF
TRBV11-2,many,TRBJ2-1,.,TGTGCCAGCAGCCAGATACAGGGCTACAATGAGCAGTTCTTC,CASSQIQGYNEQFF
TRBV9,many,TRBJ2-3,TRBD2,TGTGCCAGCAGCGGCCATGGCGGGAGTTTAGATACGCAGTATTTT,CASSGHGGSLDTQYF
TRBV30,many,TRBJ1-2,.,TGTGCCTGGAGTTGGGGCCCTCGAGGCTACACCTTC,CAWSWGPRGYTF
TRBV4-2,many,TRBJ2-7,TRBD2,TGTGCCAGCAGCCAAGGACTAGCGGGGGACGAGCAGTACTTC,CASSQGLAGDEQYF
TRBV30,many,TRBJ2-1,.,TGTGCCTGGAGCGGATACGAGGATGAGCAGTTCTTC,CAWSGYEDEQFF
TRBV6-6,.,TRBJ2-1,TRBD1,TGTGCCAGCAGCCGACAGGGGTACAATGAGCAGTTCTTC,CASSRQGYNEQFF
TRBV6-5,few,TRBJ2-2,TRBD1,TGTGCCAGCAGGACAGGGGGGAACACCGGGGAGCTGTTTTTT,CASRTGGNTGELFF
TRBV7-3,few,TRBJ2-1,TRBD2,TGTGCCAGCAGCTTAAGCCAGCGGGAAAACAATGAGCAGTTCTTC,CASSLSQRENNEQFF
TRBV7-3,.,TRBJ2-5,.,TGTGCCAGCAGCTTAACAGGTGGGGGGACTCAAGAGACCCAGTACTTC,CASSLTGGGTQETQYF
TRBV28,.,TRBJ1-5,TRBD1,TGTGCCCAGCAATCAGGGGGCGGGAGCAATCAGCCCCAGCATTTT,CAQQSGGGSNQPQHF
TRBV29-1,many,TRBJ2-2,.,TGCAGCGTTAGGTACAGCACGAACACCGGGGAGCTGTTTTTT,CSVRYSTNTGELFF
TRBV7-2,.,TRBJ2-1,TRBD2,TGTGCCAGCAGCACCGGGACTAGCTTATCTGAGCAGTTCTTC,CASSTGTSLSEQFF
TRBV15,.,TRBJ2-6,.,TGTGCCACCAGTAGAGAGCGAGCTTTC,CATSRERAF
TRBV5-1,few,TRBJ1-2,TRBD1,TGCGCCAGCAGCTTATCTGGGACAGGACATGGCTACACCTTC,CASSLSGTGHGYTF
TRBV5-4,few,TRBJ2-1,TRBD2,TGTGCCAGCACCTTACTAGCGGGAGAGGGCAATGAGCAGTTCTTC,CASTLLAGEGNEQFF
TRBV6-1,few,TRBJ2-1,.,TGTGCCAGCATTTTAGATCCTCGGACTGCACCTATAGAGTTCTTC,CASILDPRTAPIEFF
TRBV18,.,TRBJ2-7,TRBD2,TGTGCCAGCTCACCCCCTAGCGGGAGGACCTACGAGCAGTACTTC,CASSPPSGRTYEQYF
TRBV7-2,few,TRBJ2-5,.,TGTGCCAGCAGCTTAGGGGACTGGGGGACCCAGTACTTC,CASSLGDWGTQYF
TRBV7-9,few,TRBJ2-3,.,TGTGCCAGCAGCAATCGACTAGTAACCTTCACAGATACGCAGTATTTT,CASSNRLVTFTDTQYF
TRBV27,few,TRBJ2-7,.,TGTGCCAGCAGTCCTGACAGAAACCCGTTCTACGAGCAGTACTTC,CASSPDRNPFYEQYF
TRBV4-3,.,TRBJ2-1,TRBD2,TGCGCCAGCAGCCAATACCCCGGGACTAGCTCCTACAATGAGCAGTTCTTC,CASSQYPGTSSYNEQFF
TRBV5-1,few,TRBJ2-1,TRBD2,TGCGCCAGCAGCTTGTTTGGGACTAGCGGGGGAGGTGAGCAGTTCTTC,CASSLFGTSGGGEQFF
TRBV9,few,TRBJ2-1,.,TGTGCCAGCAGCCCTCAGCTAGCGCAGATTCATGAGCAGTTCTTC,CASSPQLAQIHEQFF
TRBV2,.,TRBJ1-6,.,TGTGCCAGCAGTGAAAGTGAGGGGGAAAATTCACCCCTCCACTTT,CASSESEGENSPLHF
TRBV5-4,.,TRBJ1-4,.,TGTGCCAGCAGCTCGAGCCCGAATGAAAAACTGTTTTTT,CASSSSPNEKLFF
TRBV6-6,.,TRBJ2-5,TRBD1,TGTGCCAGCAGTTTTGGACAGGGTGCAGAGACCCAGTACTTC,CASSFGQGAETQYF
TRBV9,.,TRBJ2-5,TRBD2,TGTGCCAGCAGCGTAGGGGCTAGCGGAACTCAAGAGACCCAGTACTTC,CASSVGASGTQETQYF
TRBV28,.,TRBJ1-1,TRBD1,TGTGCCAGCAGTTTAGGTCAGGGGGCCTCGAGAGCTTTCTTT,CASSLGQGASRAFF
TRBV29-1,few,TRBJ1-1,TRBD1,TGCAGCGCCACAGGGGGAATGGGCACTGAAGCTTTCTTT,CSATGGMGTEAFF
TRBV6-5,few,TRBJ2-5,.,TGTGCCAGCAGTTACAACACCCAAGAGACCCAGTACTTC,CASSYNTQETQYF
TRBV28,few,TRBJ2-2,.,TGTGCCAGCAGTTTAGGAGGGGACACCGGGGAGCTGTTTTTT,CASSLGGDTGELFF
TRBV9,.,TRBJ2-3,.,TGTGCCAGCAGCGCGTGGGGGTCGGCGGGGGCTAGCACAGATACGCAGTATTTT,CASSAWGSAGASTDTQYF
TRBV30,few,TRBJ2-7,.,TGTGCCGGCTCCGACAGGTACTACGAGCAGTACTTC,CAGSDRYYEQYF
TRBV6-5,few,TRBJ2-3,TRBD2,TGTGCCAGCAGGACTAGCGGTAGCGATACGCAGTATTTT,CASRTSGSDTQYF
TRBV7-3,few,TRBJ1-2,.,TGTGCCAGCAGCTTGGACGGGGGAATCTATGGCTACACCTTC,CASSLDGGIYGYTF
TRBV6-6,.,TRBJ2-1,TRBD1,TGTGCCAGCAGCCTCGACAGGGCCAGGGACAATGAGCAGTTCTTC,CASSLDRARDNEQFF
TRBV28,.,TRBJ2-4,.,TGTGCCAGCAGTTCCCTCGGGACTTGGGAGAACATTCAGTACTTC,CASSSLGTWENIQYF
TRBV30,.,TRBJ1-6,.,TGTGCCTGGACCGGGGTCGTACGGGGGAATTCACCCCTCCACTTT,CAWTGVVRGNSPLHF
TRBV2,few,TRBJ2-7,.,TGTGCCAGCAGACGCCAGGGGGAGCAGTACTTC,CASRRQGEQYF
TRBV29-1,few,TRBJ2-7,TRBD2,TGCAGCGTTGAGGGTAGCGGGAGTACCTACGAGCAGTACTTC,CSVEGSGSTYEQYF
TRBV7-2,.,TRBJ1-2,TRBD1,TGTGCCAGCAGCTTGGGACAGACCTATGGCTACACCTTC,CASSLGQTYGYTF
TRBV7-2,few,TRBJ2-5,TRBD2,TGTGCCAGCAGCAGCAGCGGGAGGTGGGACGAGACCCAGTACTTC,CASSSSGRWDETQYF
TRBV7-6,few,TRBJ1-6,TRBD1,TGTGCCAGCAGCGTTCGACAGGGATCGAATTCACCCCTCCACTTT,CASSVRQGSNSPLHF
TRBV18,many,TRBJ1-1,.,TGTGCCAGCTCACCGCAGGACAGATTGAACACTGAAGCTTTCTTT,CASSPQDRLNTEAFF
TRBV19,few,TRBJ2-1,TRBD2,TGTGCCAGTAGTATGCGGGGGGGCAATGAGCAGTTCTTC,CASSMRGGNEQFF
TRBV7-2,.,TRBJ2-5,TRBD2,TGTGCCAGCAGCTTAGCCACTAGCGGGGCGGGGGAGACCCAGTACTTC,CASSLATSGAGETQYF
TRBV6-1,.,TRBJ2-1,.,TGTGCCAGCAGTGATTGGGCGAGGGATGAGCAGTTCTTC,CASSDWARDEQFF
TRBV5-1,few,TRBJ2-2,.,TGCGCCAGCAGCCTACAGGGTGGAGCCGGGGAGCTGTTTTTT,CASSLQGGAGELFF
TRBV7-2,few,TRBJ2-3,TRBD1,TGTGCCAGCAGCTTCGGGCGGGTGACAGGGGATACGCAGTATTTT,CASSFGRVTGDTQYF
TRBV7-2,.,TRBJ1-5,.,TGTGCCAGCAGCGCTCCGGGAGTCAATCAGCCCCAGCATTTT,CASSAPGVNQPQHF